A selection of T cell receptor beta chains follows, all from one sample in a study of T cell responses to AZD1222 COVID-19 vaccine. Clones were sequenced by immunoSEQ multiplex PCR, and TCRdb holds only the in-frame ones, with some missing. Found here are 90,000 to 150,000 clones, 88% of them singletons; the top ten hold 2.4%. The sequencing used peripheral blood, collected on day 0 of AZD1222 vaccination. These receptor sequences come from an adult in good health. Both conserved end residues are part of each CDR3. The order of the fields is clone size, D gene, V gene, J gene, CDR3 protein, CDR3 DNA. D genes are given only for firm matches. The size field is filled for only some rows; it gives once, few, many or a size class.

clone size: -
D gene: -
V gene: TRBV5-1
J gene: TRBJ1-1
CDR3 protein: CASSFTVGRAAEAFF
CDR3 DNA: TGCGCCAGCAGCTTTACGGTCGGCAGGGCGGCTGAAGCTTTCTTT

clone size: few
D gene: -
V gene: TRBV29-1
J gene: TRBJ1-2
CDR3 protein: CSVEEGASYGYTF
CDR3 DNA: TGCAGCGTTGAAGAGGGGGCTTCTTATGGCTACACCTTC

clone size: -
D gene: TRBD2
V gene: TRBV30
J gene: TRBJ2-1
CDR3 protein: CAWSVPSGSYNEQFF
CDR3 DNA: TGTGCCTGGAGTGTACCTAGCGGTTCCTACAATGAGCAGTTCTTC

clone size: -
D gene: TRBD2
V gene: TRBV5-6
J gene: TRBJ2-7
CDR3 protein: CASRPGLAGGWHEQYF
CDR3 DNA: TGTGCCAGCAGACCTGGACTAGCGGGAGGTTGGCACGAGCAGTACTTC

clone size: -
D gene: -
V gene: TRBV2
J gene: TRBJ2-7
CDR3 protein: CASNTRRGPYEQYF
CDR3 DNA: TGTGCCAGCAACACCAGGCGGGGCCCCTACGAGCAGTACTTC

clone size: -
D gene: -
V gene: TRBV3-1/TRBV3-2
J gene: TRBJ1-2
CDR3 protein: CASSQDPRAPKGYTF
CDR3 DNA: TGTGCCAGCAGCCAAGATCCAAGGGCCCCTAAGGGCTACACCTTC

clone size: once
D gene: TRBD2
V gene: TRBV7-6
J gene: TRBJ2-7
CDR3 protein: CASSLSGGAPYEQYF
CDR3 DNA: TGTGCCAGCAGCCTAAGCGGGGGGGCACCCTACGAGCAGTACTTC

clone size: -
D gene: TRBD1
V gene: TRBV11-2
J gene: TRBJ2-1
CDR3 protein: CASSLTGGAVNEQFF
CDR3 DNA: TGTGCCAGCAGCTTGACAGGGGGCGCTGTCAATGAGCAGTTCTTC

clone size: -
D gene: TRBD1
V gene: TRBV5-6
J gene: TRBJ1-1
CDR3 protein: CASSLIDRATTEAFF
CDR3 DNA: TGTGCCAGCAGCTTGATCGACAGGGCTACCACTGAAGCTTTCTTT

clone size: -
D gene: -
V gene: TRBV3-1/TRBV3-2
J gene: TRBJ2-1
CDR3 protein: CASSLRSLGNEQFF
CDR3 DNA: TGTGCCAGCAGCCTCCGGAGCCTGGGTAATGAGCAGTTCTTC

clone size: -
D gene: TRBD2
V gene: TRBV7-6
J gene: TRBJ2-6
CDR3 protein: CASSPKGGAGAALGANVLTF
CDR3 DNA: TGTGCCAGCAGCCCCAAGGGAGGAGCGGGGGCAGCGCTGGGGGCCAACGTCCTGACTTTC

clone size: -
D gene: -
V gene: TRBV3-1/TRBV3-2
J gene: TRBJ2-4
CDR3 protein: CASSQDEGGRYF
CDR3 DNA: TGTGCCAGCAGCCAAGATGAAGGAGGCCGGTACTTC

clone size: -
D gene: TRBD1
V gene: TRBV29-1
J gene: TRBJ2-1
CDR3 protein: CSAGQGGRLYNEQFF
CDR3 DNA: TGCAGCGCTGGACAGGGAGGAAGGCTTTACAATGAGCAGTTCTTC

clone size: once
D gene: -
V gene: TRBV19
J gene: TRBJ2-7
CDR3 protein: CASSIDLNRRGIAYF
CDR3 DNA: TGTGCCAGTAGTATAGACCTCAACAGAAGGGGCATCGCGTACTTC

clone size: -
D gene: -
V gene: TRBV30
J gene: TRBJ2-3
CDR3 protein: CAWSSGLRTDTQYF
CDR3 DNA: TGTGCCTGGAGTTCGGGTCTCCGCACAGATACGCAGTATTTT

clone size: -
D gene: TRBD1
V gene: TRBV18
J gene: TRBJ1-3
CDR3 protein: CASSPAGGQAGNTIYF
CDR3 DNA: TGTGCCAGCTCACCCGCCGGGGGACAGGCTGGAAACACCATATATTTT

clone size: -
D gene: TRBD1
V gene: TRBV18
J gene: TRBJ1-2
CDR3 protein: CASSPKGQGAGTNYGYTF
CDR3 DNA: TGTGCCAGCTCACCAAAAGGACAGGGGGCAGGGACAAACTATGGCTACACCTTC

clone size: -
D gene: TRBD1
V gene: TRBV2
J gene: TRBJ1-5
CDR3 protein: CASSWDRTQPQHF
CDR3 DNA: TGTGCCAGCAGTTGGGACAGGACTCAGCCCCAGCATTTT

clone size: -
D gene: TRBD1
V gene: TRBV5-1
J gene: TRBJ1-3
CDR3 protein: CASSLAWTGSGNTIYF
CDR3 DNA: TGCGCCAGCAGCTTGGCCTGGACAGGGTCTGGAAACACCATATATTTT

clone size: -
D gene: -
V gene: TRBV9
J gene: TRBJ2-3
CDR3 protein: CASSPWGSASTDTQYF
CDR3 DNA: TGTGCCAGCAGCCCCTGGGGAAGCGCCAGCACAGATACGCAGTATTTT

clone size: -
D gene: TRBD1
V gene: TRBV19
J gene: TRBJ1-1
CDR3 protein: CASSRRTGPTEAFF
CDR3 DNA: TGTGCCAGTAGTCGGAGGACAGGGCCCACTGAAGCTTTCTTT

clone size: -
D gene: -
V gene: TRBV19
J gene: TRBJ2-7
CDR3 protein: CASSIQGGYEQYF
CDR3 DNA: TGTGCCAGTAGTATTCAGGGAGGATACGAGCAGTACTTC

clone size: -
D gene: -
V gene: TRBV10-2
J gene: TRBJ2-7
CDR3 protein: CASSEALGRGPPYEQYF
CDR3 DNA: TGCGCCAGCAGTGAGGCCCTAGGGCGGGGGCCCCCCTACGAGCAGTACTTC

clone size: -
D gene: -
V gene: TRBV3-1/TRBV3-2
J gene: TRBJ2-5
CDR3 protein: CASSQRRAGETQYF
CDR3 DNA: TGTGCCAGCAGCCAAAGGCGAGCGGGAGAGACCCAGTACTTC

clone size: few
D gene: -
V gene: TRBV7-2
J gene: TRBJ2-7
CDR3 protein: CASSLIRSYEQYF
CDR3 DNA: TGTGCCAGCAGCTTAATTCGATCCTACGAGCAGTACTTC

clone size: once
D gene: -
V gene: TRBV28
J gene: TRBJ2-5
CDR3 protein: CASSLWGTQGETQYF
CDR3 DNA: TGTGCCAGCAGTTTATGGGGGACCCAGGGGGAGACCCAGTACTTC